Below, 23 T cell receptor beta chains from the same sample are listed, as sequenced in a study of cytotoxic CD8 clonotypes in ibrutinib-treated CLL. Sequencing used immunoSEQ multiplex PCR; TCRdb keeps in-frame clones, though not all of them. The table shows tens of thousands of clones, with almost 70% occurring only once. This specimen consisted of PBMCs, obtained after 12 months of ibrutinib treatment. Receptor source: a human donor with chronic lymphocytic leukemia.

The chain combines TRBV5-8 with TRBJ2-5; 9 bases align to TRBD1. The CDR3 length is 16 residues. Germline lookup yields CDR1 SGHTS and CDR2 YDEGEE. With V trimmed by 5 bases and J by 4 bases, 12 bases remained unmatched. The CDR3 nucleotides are TGTGCCAGCAGTCCTACGGGACAGGGTTGGGGAGAGACCCAGTACTTC. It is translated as CASSPTGQGWGETQYF.

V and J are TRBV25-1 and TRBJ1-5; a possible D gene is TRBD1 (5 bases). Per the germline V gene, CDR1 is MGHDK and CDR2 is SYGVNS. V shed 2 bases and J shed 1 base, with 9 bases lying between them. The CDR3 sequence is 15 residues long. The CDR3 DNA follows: TGTGCCAGCAGTGAAGGCAGGGCAAGCAATCAGCCCCAGCATTTT. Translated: CASSEGRASNQPQHF.

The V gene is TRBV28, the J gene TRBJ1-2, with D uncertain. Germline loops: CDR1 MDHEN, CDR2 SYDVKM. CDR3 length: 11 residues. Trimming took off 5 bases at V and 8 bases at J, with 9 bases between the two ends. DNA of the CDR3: TGTGCCAGCAGTATAGGTGTAGGCTACACCTTC. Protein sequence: CASSIGVGYTF.

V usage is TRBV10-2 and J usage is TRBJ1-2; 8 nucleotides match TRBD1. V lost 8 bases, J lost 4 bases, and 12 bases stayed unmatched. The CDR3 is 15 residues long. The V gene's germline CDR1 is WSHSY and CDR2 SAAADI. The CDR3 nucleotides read TGCGCCAGCTGGGGCGGGACAGGAGCTATCTATGGCTACACCTTC. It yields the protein CASWGGTGAIYGYTF.

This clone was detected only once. Here the CDR3 DNA reads TGTGCCAGCAGTTTATATGTAACTGAAGCTTTCTTT. As protein: CASSLYVTEAFF. The chain combines TRBV28 with TRBJ1-1; no definite D call. Deletions cut 1 base from V and 5 bases from J, with 5 bases between. The CDR3 is 12 residues long. The germline gives CDR1 MDHEN, CDR2 SYDVKM.

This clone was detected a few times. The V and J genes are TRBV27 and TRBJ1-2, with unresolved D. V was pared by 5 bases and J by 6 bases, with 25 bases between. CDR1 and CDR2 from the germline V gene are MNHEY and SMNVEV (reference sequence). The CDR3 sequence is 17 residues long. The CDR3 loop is CASSLSTGGLRIDGYTF. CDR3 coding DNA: TGTGCCAGCAGTCTCTCTACGGGCGGATTACGCATCGATGGCTACACCTTC.

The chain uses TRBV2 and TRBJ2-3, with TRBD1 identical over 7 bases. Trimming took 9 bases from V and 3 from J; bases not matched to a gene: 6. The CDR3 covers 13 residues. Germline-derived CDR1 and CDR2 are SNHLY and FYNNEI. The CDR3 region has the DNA TGTGCCAGAGGGACAGAAAATACAGATACGCAGTATTTT. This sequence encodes CARGTENTDTQYF.

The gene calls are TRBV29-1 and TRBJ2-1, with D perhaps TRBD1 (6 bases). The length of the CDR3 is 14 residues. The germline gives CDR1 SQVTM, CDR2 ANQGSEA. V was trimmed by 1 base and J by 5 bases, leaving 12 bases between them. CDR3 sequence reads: CSVEAGTRNNEQFF. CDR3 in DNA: TGCAGCGTTGAAGCGGGGACACGCAACAATGAGCAGTTCTTC.

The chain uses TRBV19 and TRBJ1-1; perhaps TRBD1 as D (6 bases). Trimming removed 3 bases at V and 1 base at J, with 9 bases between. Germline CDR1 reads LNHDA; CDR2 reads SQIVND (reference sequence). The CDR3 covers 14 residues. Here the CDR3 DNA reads TGTGCCAGTAGTATGCCCAGGGGGAACACTGAAGCTTTCTTT. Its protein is CASSMPRGNTEAFF.

The CDR3 nucleotides are TGTGCCAGCAGTTACTCTACAGGGGGCGAGCAGTACTTC. This codes for CASSYSTGGEQYF. The rearrangement joins TRBV6-5 to TRBJ2-7; 8 positions match TRBD1. Germline CDR1 and CDR2: MNHEY and SVGAGI. The ends lost 0 bases at V and 6 bases at J; junction bases unmatched: 1. This CDR3 has 13 amino acids.

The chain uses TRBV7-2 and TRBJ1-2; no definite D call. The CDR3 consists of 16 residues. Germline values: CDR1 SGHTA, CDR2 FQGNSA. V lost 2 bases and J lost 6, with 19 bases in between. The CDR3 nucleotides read TGTGCCAGCAGCTTACTAGCAGGTCCGTACTCAGATGGCTACACCTTC. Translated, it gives CASSLLAGPYSDGYTF.

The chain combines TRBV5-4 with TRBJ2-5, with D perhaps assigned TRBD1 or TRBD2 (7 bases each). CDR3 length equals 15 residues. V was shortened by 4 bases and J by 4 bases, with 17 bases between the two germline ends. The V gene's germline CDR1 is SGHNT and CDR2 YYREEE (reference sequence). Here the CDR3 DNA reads TGTGCCAGCAGCAGGGGGGAGGGGGCCTTAGAGACCCAGTACTTC. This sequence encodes CASSRGEGALETQYF.

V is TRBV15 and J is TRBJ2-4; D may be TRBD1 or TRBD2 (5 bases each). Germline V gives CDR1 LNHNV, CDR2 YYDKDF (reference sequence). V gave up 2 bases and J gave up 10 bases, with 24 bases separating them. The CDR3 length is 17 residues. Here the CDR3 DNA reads TGTGCCACCAGCAGATCCTTACGGGGCAGTGGCGACCAGATTCAGTACTTC. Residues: CATSRSLRGSGDQIQYF.

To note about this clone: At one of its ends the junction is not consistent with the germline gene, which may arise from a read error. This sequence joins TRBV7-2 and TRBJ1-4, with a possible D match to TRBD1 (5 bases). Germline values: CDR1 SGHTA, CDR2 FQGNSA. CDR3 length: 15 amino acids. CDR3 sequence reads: CASSQDSGGAEKLFF. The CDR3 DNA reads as TGCGCCAGCAGCCAAGATTCAGGAGGGGCAGAAAAACTGTTTTTT.

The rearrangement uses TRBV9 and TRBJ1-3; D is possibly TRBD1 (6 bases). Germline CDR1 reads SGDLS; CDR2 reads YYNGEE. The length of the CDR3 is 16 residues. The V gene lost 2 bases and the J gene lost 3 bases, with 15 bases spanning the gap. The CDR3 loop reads CASSVGNRVNGNTIYF. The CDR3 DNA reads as TGTGCCAGCAGCGTGGGGAACAGGGTAAATGGAAACACCATATATTTT. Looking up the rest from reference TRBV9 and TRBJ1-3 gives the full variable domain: DSGVTQTPKHLITATGQRVTLRCSPRSGDLSVYWYQQSLDQGLQFLIQYYNGEERAKGNILERFSAQQFPDLHSELNLSSLELGDSALYFCASSVGNRVNGNTIYFGEGSWLTVV.

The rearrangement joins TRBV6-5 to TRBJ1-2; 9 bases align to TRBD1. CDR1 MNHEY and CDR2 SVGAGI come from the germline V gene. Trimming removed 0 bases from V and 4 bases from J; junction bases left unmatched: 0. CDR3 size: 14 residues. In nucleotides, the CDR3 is TGTGCCAGCAGTTACTCGGACAGGGGCTATGGCTACACCTTC. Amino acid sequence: CASSYSDRGYGYTF.

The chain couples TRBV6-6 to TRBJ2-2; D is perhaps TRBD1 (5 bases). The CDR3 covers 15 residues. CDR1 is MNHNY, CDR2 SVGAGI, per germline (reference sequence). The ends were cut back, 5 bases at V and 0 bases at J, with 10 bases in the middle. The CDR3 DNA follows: TGTGCCAGCAGTCGGACAATTGCGAACACCGGGGAGCTGTTTTTT. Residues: CASSRTIANTGELFF.

The CDR3 nucleotides read TGTGCCAGTAGTATGAGAGACAGCTTCAATCAGCCCCAGCATTTT. As protein: CASSMRDSFNQPQHF. The rearrangement links TRBV19 to TRBJ1-5, with TRBD1 as a possible D gene (5 bases). The CDR3 consists of 15 residues. CDR1 LNHDA and CDR2 SQIVND come from the germline V gene (reference sequence). Trimming took off 3 bases at V and 3 bases at J, with 12 bases between the two ends.

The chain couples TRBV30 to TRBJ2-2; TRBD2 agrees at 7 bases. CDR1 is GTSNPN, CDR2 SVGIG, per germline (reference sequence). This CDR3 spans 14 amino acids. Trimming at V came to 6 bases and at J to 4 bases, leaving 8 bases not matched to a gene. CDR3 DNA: TGTGCCTGTCAGGGAGGGCCAGTCACCGGGGAGCTGTTTTTT. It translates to CACQGGPVTGELFF.

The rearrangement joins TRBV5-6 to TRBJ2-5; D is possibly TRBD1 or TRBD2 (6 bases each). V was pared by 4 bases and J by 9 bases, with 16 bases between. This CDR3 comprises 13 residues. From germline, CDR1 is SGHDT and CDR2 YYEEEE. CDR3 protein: CASSPGARGAQYF. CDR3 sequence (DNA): TGTGCCAGCAGCCCGGGGGCTAGGGGGGCCCAGTACTTC.

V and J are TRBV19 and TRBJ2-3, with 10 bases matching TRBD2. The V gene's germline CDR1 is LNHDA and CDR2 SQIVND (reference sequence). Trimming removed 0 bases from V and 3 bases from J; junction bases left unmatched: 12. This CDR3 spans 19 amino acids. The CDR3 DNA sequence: TGTGCCAGTAGTATAGATGCGGCGTTGAGCGGGAGGGGTACAGATACGCAGTATTTT. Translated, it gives CASSIDAALSGRGTDTQYF.

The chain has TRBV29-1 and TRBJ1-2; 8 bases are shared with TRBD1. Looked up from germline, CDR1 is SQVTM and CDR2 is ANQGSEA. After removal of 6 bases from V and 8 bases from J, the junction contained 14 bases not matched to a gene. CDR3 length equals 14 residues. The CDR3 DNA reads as TGCAGCGTCCCTGCGGCTCAGGGGGCTCGGGGCTACACCTTC. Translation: CSVPAAQGARGYTF.

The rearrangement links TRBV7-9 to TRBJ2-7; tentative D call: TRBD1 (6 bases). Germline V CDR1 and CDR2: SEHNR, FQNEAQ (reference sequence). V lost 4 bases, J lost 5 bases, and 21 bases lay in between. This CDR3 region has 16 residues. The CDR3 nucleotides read TGTGCCAGCAGCTCCCCCCGGTGGGCGACAGGAGACGAGCAGTACTTC. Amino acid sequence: CASSSPRWATGDEQYF.